Following are 29 T cell receptor beta chains from one sample sequenced in a study of shared clonotypes between healthy human individuals. Libraries were prepared by immunoSEQ multiplex PCR; TCRdb keeps only in-frame clonotypes and omits some of them. The repertoire holds about 1.5 million clones, 98% seen once, with less than 0.55% in the top ten. The sample consisted of naive CD4+ T cells sorted from blood. Documented subset: CD45RA+ positively selected. Source of these receptors: a man younger than 45 in good health.

On this clone: In the same sample, other DNA sequences code for this CDR3. CDR3: CASSLGRNTEAFF. For the CDR3, the DNA is TGTGCCAGCAGTTTGGGTAGGAACACTGAAGCTTTCTTT. V and J are TRBV28 and TRBJ1-1, with no clear D. Germline V gene data show CDR1 as MDHEN and CDR2 as SYDVKM. The V end was cut by 3 bases, the J end by 1 base, with 6 bases between. This CDR3 has 13 residues.

The CDR3 DNA sequence: TGTGCCAGCAGTGACCCTAGCGGGAGGGGAAACACCGGGGAGCTGTTTTTT. Protein: CASSDPSGRGNTGELFF. The J gene is TRBJ2-2, the V gene TRBV6-1; 12 bases are shared with TRBD2. This CDR3 comprises 17 residues. The V gene's germline CDR1 is MNHNS and CDR2 SASEGT. Germline trimming cut 3 bases from V and 2 bases from J; bases unmatched to any gene: 4.

V usage is TRBV11-2 and J usage is TRBJ2-1; D is undetermined. Germline V gene data show CDR1 as SGHAT and CDR2 as FQNNGV. This CDR3 is 15 amino acids long. With 5 bases removed from V and 2 bases from J, the gap between germline ends came to 13 bases. CDR3: CASSHFSRPYNEQFF. CDR3 bases: TGTGCCAGCAGCCACTTCAGTCGCCCCTACAATGAGCAGTTCTTC.

The chain combines TRBV9 with TRBJ2-5; D remains ambiguous. The CDR3 runs 15 residues. Trimming took 0 bases from V and 2 from J, leaving 11 bases between them. Germline lookup yields CDR1 SGDLS and CDR2 YYNGEE. CDR3 sequence reads: CASSVAGWSQETQYF. DNA for the CDR3: TGTGCCAGCAGCGTAGCCGGGTGGTCACAAGAGACCCAGTACTTC.

The CDR3 sequence: CASRNPPSYEQYF. For the CDR3, the DNA is TGTGCCAGCCGAAATCCCCCCTCCTACGAGCAGTACTTC. The chain recombines TRBV18 with TRBJ2-7, with D hard to call. V lost 8 bases to trimming and J lost 0 bases, with 11 bases between them. CDR1 is KGHSH, CDR2 LQKENI, per germline. The CDR3 consists of 13 residues.

The chain couples TRBV7-9 to TRBJ2-7; perhaps D is TRBD1 or TRBD2 (5 bases each). The V gene lost 7 bases and the J gene lost 6 bases, with 25 bases spanning the gap. CDR3 length equals 16 residues. CDR1 is SEHNR, CDR2 FQNEAQ, per germline (reference sequence). The CDR3 DNA reads TGTGCCAGCACCTCAACCGCCGGGACCTCGGGAAGCGAGCAGTACTTC. Translated: CASTSTAGTSGSEQYF.

This clone was found once. Other DNA sequences in this specimen translate into the identical CDR3. J is TRBJ2-7 and V is TRBV7-2; no clear D. This CDR3 spans 13 amino acids. V lost 1 base to trimming and J lost 3 bases, with 7 bases between them. CDR1 is SGHTA and CDR2 is FQGNSA in the germline V gene. The CDR3 DNA sequence: TGTGCCAGCAGCTTAGGACCCCTCTACGAGCAGTACTTC. Its protein product is CASSLGPLYEQYF. Based on the CDR3 plus reference TRBV7-2 and TRBJ2-7, the full variable domain is GAGVSQSPSNKVTEKGKDVELRCDPISGHTALYWYRQSLGQGLEFLIYFQGNSAPDKSGLPSDRFSAERTGGSVSTLTIQRTQQEDSAVYLCASSLGPLYEQYFGPGTRLTVT.

The rearrangement joins TRBV7-6 to TRBJ2-1, with 7 bases fitting TRBD2. The CDR3 runs to 18 residues. Trimming at V came to 0 bases and at J to 4 bases, leaving 12 bases not matched to a gene. Per germline, CDR1 SGHVS and CDR2 FNYEAQ. The CDR3 nucleotides are TGTGCCAGCAGCTTAGCGAGCGGGACTAACCTCCCTTACAATGAGCAGTTCTTC. Translated: CASSLASGTNLPYNEQFF.

This chain joins TRBV28 and TRBJ2-1; 9 nucleotides align to TRBD1. The germline V gene encodes CDR1 MDHEN and CDR2 SYDVKM. The V and J ends lost 5 bases and 8 bases, in that order; junction bases with no gene match: 16. The CDR3 sequence is 17 residues long. The CDR3 DNA is TGTGCCAGCAGTCTCTTTAGGGACAGGGTTGTTCGGGATGAGCAGTTCTTC. This gives the protein CASSLFRDRVVRDEQFF.

The chain joins TRBV18 to TRBJ1-5; D is perhaps TRBD1 (5 bases). CDR3 length: 14 amino acids. V lost 3 bases to trimming and J lost 0 bases, with 6 bases between them. The V gene's germline CDR1 is KGHSH and CDR2 LQKENI. CDR3 protein: CASSPRDSNQPQHF. The CDR3 DNA sequence: TGTGCCAGCTCACCCAGGGATAGCAATCAGCCCCAGCATTTT.

J is TRBJ2-1 and V is TRBV5-5; TRBD2 aligns across 13 bases. CDR3 length: 15 amino acids. V was clipped by 6 bases and J by 8 bases; unmatched bases: 8. Germline V lookup: CDR1 SGHKS, CDR2 YYEKEE (reference sequence). The CDR3 bases are TGTGCCAGCACCTCCGGGACTAGCGGGATGGATGAGCAGTTCTTC. It codes for CASTSGTSGMDEQFF.

The rearrangement links TRBV5-4 to TRBJ1-1, with 7 bases identical to TRBD1. The CDR3 is 14 residues long. Germline V CDR1 and CDR2: SGHNT, YYREEE (reference sequence). J was trimmed by 0 bases and V by 4 bases; bases with no gene match: 3. The CDR3 DNA follows: TGTGCCAGCAGCACACAGGGGCTGAACACTGAAGCTTTCTTT. Translated: CASSTQGLNTEAFF. Looking up the rest from reference TRBV5-4 and TRBJ1-1 gives the full variable domain: ETGVTQSPTHLIKTRGQQVTLRCSSQSGHNTVSWYQQALGQGPQFIFQYYREEENGRGNFPPRFSGLQFPNYSSELNVNALELDDSALYLCASSTQGLNTEAFFGQGTRLTVV.

The chain recombines TRBV5-1 with TRBJ2-2; 9 nucleotides align to TRBD1. V shed 4 bases, J shed 5 bases, and the junction held 9 bases outside the gene matches. The CDR3 is 16 residues long. Germline V gives CDR1 SGHRS, CDR2 YFSETQ. The CDR3 DNA sequence: TGCGCCAGCAGCCCGCCGGGACAGGGTAGTACCGGGGAGCTGTTTTTT. Translation: CASSPPGQGSTGELFF.

The V and J genes are TRBV10-3 and TRBJ2-7; no reliable D call. V dropped 11 bases and J dropped 2 bases, with 13 bases sitting between them. In germline, CDR1 is ENHRY, CDR2 SYGVKD. The CDR3 is 12 amino acids. The CDR3 spells CAVSEAPYEQYF. CDR3 DNA: TGTGCCGTCTCCGAGGCTCCCTACGAGCAGTACTTC.

The V and J genes are TRBV2 and TRBJ2-1; TRBD2 matches 8 bases. CDR3 length: 14 amino acids. Trimming cost V 8 bases and J 7 bases; bases outside gene matches: 10. Germline assignment: CDR1 SNHLY and CDR2 FYNNEI. DNA of the CDR3: TGTGCCAGCCTGACCGGGACTAGGGGAAATGAGCAGTTCTTC. It encodes CASLTGTRGNEQFF.

The sample holds one count of this clone. The rearrangement uses TRBV30 and TRBJ1-1, with D uncertain. The V end lost 0 bases, the J end lost 9 bases, and 8 bases lay between the germline ends. The V gene's germline CDR1 is GTSNPN and CDR2 SVGIG (reference sequence). The CDR3 runs 11 residues. CDR3 in amino acids: CAWSVGGKAFF. The CDR3 DNA sequence: TGTGCCTGGAGTGTGGGCGGCAAAGCTTTCTTT.

This clone was detected once. The V gene is TRBV5-4, the J gene TRBJ1-4; 7 bases are a match to TRBD1. With 0 bases clipped from V and 2 bases from J, the junction kept 1 base outside the gene matches. The CDR3 spans 15 residues. Per the germline V gene, CDR1 is SGHNT and CDR2 is YYREEE (reference sequence). The DNA of the CDR3 is TGTGCCAGCAGCTTGGGGGGACAGACTAATGAAAAACTGTTTTTT. This codes for CASSLGGQTNEKLFF. The complete variable domain, with remaining parts taken from reference TRBV5-4 and TRBJ1-4, reads ETGVTQSPTHLIKTRGQQVTLRCSSQSGHNTVSWYQQALGQGPQFIFQYYREEENGRGNFPPRFSGLQFPNYSSELNVNALELDDSALYLCASSLGGQTNEKLFFGSGTQLSVL.

The chain joins TRBV1 to TRBJ2-7; TRBD2, the D gene given by the table, was not confirmed from the DNA. TRBV1 is shown as a pseudogene. CDR3 length: 18 amino acids. The CDR3 loop is CTSSQVGKREGLGYEQYF. In DNA, the CDR3 is TGCACCAGCAGCCAAGTAGGGAAGCGGGAGGGTTTGGGCTACGAGCAGTACTTC.

This chain connects TRBV7-2 to TRBJ2-3; no clear D. V was cut by 3 bases and J by 6 bases, with 13 bases left in between. Germline V CDR1 and CDR2: SGHTA, FQGNSA. The CDR3 totals 14 residues. The CDR3 DNA sequence: TGTGCCAGCAGCTTCGGCCTAGGATTGGATACGCAGTATTTT. Encoded protein: CASSFGLGLDTQYF.

The chain is built from TRBV5-1 and TRBJ2-3, with 14 bases matching TRBD2. Germline trimming cut 4 bases from V and 1 base from J; bases unmatched to any gene: 8. This CDR3 spans 18 amino acids. Germline CDR1 is SGHRS and CDR2 is YFSETQ. Written as DNA, the CDR3 is TGCGCCAGCAGCCTCCGACTAGCGGGAGGGCCCCGCACAGATACGCAGTATTTT. Its translation: CASSLRLAGGPRTDTQYF.

As to this clone: One junction end does not reproduce the germline sequence, and a read error may be involved. V gene TRBV29-1 combines with J gene TRBJ2-1; tentative D call: TRBD1 (6 bases). Germline CDR1 is SQVTM and CDR2 is ANQGSEA. The CDR3 has 12 amino acids. CDR3 amino acids: CSVFMGAVYRVF. Here the CDR3 DNA reads TGCAGCGTTTTTATGGGGGCGGTCTACAGGGTCTTC.

This rearrangement joins TRBV6-5 to TRBJ1-1; D is ambiguous. The CDR3 runs 14 residues. V lost 4 bases and J lost 3, with 12 bases in between. CDR1 is MNHEY and CDR2 is SVGAGI in the germline V gene. As DNA, the CDR3 is TGTGCCAGCAGTTTCGGCGGTGGTCACACTGAAGCTTTCTTT. Protein sequence: CASSFGGGHTEAFF.

The V and J genes are TRBV28 and TRBJ2-7; 10 nucleotides align to TRBD1. The CDR3 is 13 residues long. Germline V gene sequence: CDR1 MDHEN, CDR2 SYDVKM. Trimming took 6 bases from V and 12 from J; bases not matched to a gene: 11. The CDR3 sequence: CASRRTGGGPWYF. CDR3 DNA: TGTGCCAGCAGACGGACAGGGGGAGGGCCGTGGTACTTC.

The chain recombines TRBV11-2 with TRBJ2-3, with TRBD2 matching 11 bases. Unmatched junction bases numbered 12, after V lost 5 bases and J lost 8 bases. The CDR3 is made up of 16 amino acids. CDR1 SGHAT and CDR2 FQNNGV come from the germline V gene. DNA of the CDR3: TGTGCCAGCAGCCGACTACTAGCGGGAGTTCAGGGTACGCAGTATTTT. Translating it yields CASSRLLAGVQGTQYF.

J is TRBJ1-1 and V is TRBV7-9, with 9 bases lining up with TRBD1. The CDR3 is 14 residues long. V trimming: 3 bases; J trimming: 5 bases; junction bases outside the gene matches: 4. CDR1 SEHNR and CDR2 FQNEAQ come from the germline V gene (reference sequence). As DNA, the CDR3 is TGTGCCAGCAGCTTCGGACAGGGGAATACTGAAGCTTTCTTT. Residues: CASSFGQGNTEAFF. Drawing the rest from reference TRBV7-9 and TRBJ1-1, the complete variable domain is DTGVSQNPRHKITKRGQNVTFRCDPISEHNRLYWYRQTLGQGPEFLTYFQNEAQLEKSRLLSDRFSAERPKGSFSTLEIQRTEQGDSAMYLCASSFGQGNTEAFFGQGTRLTVV.

The V gene is TRBV7-8, the J gene TRBJ2-7, with TRBD2 matching over 7 bases. V lost 5 bases, J lost 6 bases, and 13 bases stayed unmatched. Germline values: CDR1 SGHVS, CDR2 FQNEAQ. The CDR3 sequence is 15 residues long. CDR3 sequence: CASSPSWGRAFEQYF. The CDR3 coding sequence is TGTGCCAGCAGCCCGAGTTGGGGGAGGGCCTTCGAGCAGTACTTC.

This chain links TRBV29-1 with TRBJ2-7, with 7 positions matching TRBD1. CDR1 is SQVTM, CDR2 ANQGSEA, per germline. V shed 7 bases, J shed 3 bases, and the junction held 9 bases outside the gene matches. The CDR3 runs 13 residues. The DNA for the CDR3 is TGCAGCGCCCTTCGGGACAGCGGCTACGAGCAGTACTTC. Translated: CSALRDSGYEQYF.

The chain recombines TRBV6-1 with TRBJ2-2; TRBD1 is a possible D gene (5 bases). Between the trimmed V and J ends, which lost 6 bases and 0 bases, there was a span of 11 bases. The CDR3 spans 15 residues. Germline assignment: CDR1 MNHNS and CDR2 SASEGT. The DNA of the CDR3 is TGTGCCAGCAGGGGGCTACAGGCGAACACCGGGGAGCTGTTTTTT. As protein: CASRGLQANTGELFF.

The chain uses TRBV28 and TRBJ1-5, with 7 bases that match TRBD1. The CDR3 loop spans 14 amino acids. V was pared by 7 bases and J by 1 base, with 4 bases of the junction left unmatched. Per the germline V gene, CDR1 is MDHEN and CDR2 is SYDVKM. CDR3 sequence: CASINRGSNQPQHF. The CDR3 nucleotides read TGTGCCAGCATTAACAGGGGCAGCAATCAGCCCCAGCATTTT.